These 6 T cell receptor beta chains originate from one sample sequenced in a study of vaccination and CD4 T cells after COVID-19. Treatment described: roughly 10-day PBMC culture with coronavirus spike peptide pools or control peptides (ViraFEST assay). Cultured CD4+ T-cell DNA underwent Oncomine TCR Beta short-read sequencing. TCRdb redid the calling of the PCR reads with MiXCR, one entry per CDR3 protein. The table records about 13,000 distinct CDR3 sequences, 30% to 35% of them present only once. No antigen is known for these receptors. The material sequenced was CD4+ T cells from blood, cultured in vitro, taken after SARS-CoV-2 vaccination. These receptors were taken from a human donor who had recovered from COVID-19.

The chain is built from TRBV15 and TRBJ2-1; 12 bases line up with TRBD2. The junction had 6 bases not matched to a gene; V was cut back by 0 bases and J by 9 bases. Germline-derived CDR1 and CDR2 are LNHNV and YYDKDF (reference sequence). The CDR3 extends over 16 amino acids. The CDR3 here is CATSRDLAGGPSEQFF. Here the CDR3 DNA reads TGTGCCACCAGCAGAGATCTAGCGGGAGGGCCTAGTGAGCAGTTCTTC.

The J gene is TRBJ1-5, the V gene TRBV28; D perhaps matches TRBD1 (5 bases). V was trimmed by 8 bases and J by 5 bases, leaving 25 bases between them. The CDR3 is 17 amino acids. Germline V gene data show CDR1 as MDHEN and CDR2 as SYDVKM. CDR3 residues: CASRRGRRPYSDQPQHF. The CDR3, as DNA: TGTGCCAGCCGCCGGGGCCGCCGACCCTACTCTGATCAGCCCCAGCATTTT.

The chain couples TRBV18 to TRBJ2-3, with D uncertain. The V gene's germline CDR1 is KGHSH and CDR2 LQKENI. The CDR3 spans 15 residues. Trimming took 3 bases from V and 5 from J, leaving 15 bases between them. In DNA, the CDR3 is TGTGCCAGCTCACCCGCCTCGGGCCTCAAAGATACGCAGTATTTT. It encodes CASSPASGLKDTQYF.

The V and J genes are TRBV7-2 and TRBJ1-1; D is possibly TRBD1 (6 bases). V dropped 3 bases and J dropped 3 bases, with 14 bases sitting between them. The CDR3 extends over 15 amino acids. Germline V gives CDR1 SGHTA, CDR2 FQGNSA. The CDR3 DNA follows: TGTGCCAGCAGCTTGAGCGGGACATGGGACACTGAAGCTTTCTTT. Translation: CASSLSGTWDTEAFF.

A single count supports this clonotype. The genes are TRBV19 and TRBJ2-2; D possibly uses TRBD1 or TRBD2 (5 bases each). CDR1 is LNHDA and CDR2 is SQIVND in the germline V gene (reference sequence). The CDR3 runs to 16 residues. The V gene lost 4 bases and the J gene lost 2 bases, with 14 bases spanning the gap. CDR3 in amino acids: CASSRRGELNTGELFF. The CDR3 DNA sequence: TGTGCCAGTAGTAGAAGGGGAGAACTAAACACCGGGGAGCTGTTTTTT.

This sequence joins TRBV20-1 and TRBJ2-7; 7 positions agree with TRBD1. Trimming took 4 bases from V and 3 from J; bases not matched to a gene: 3. This CDR3 has 12 amino acids. The V gene's germline CDR1 is DFQATT and CDR2 SNEGSKA (reference sequence). CDR3 sequence: CSAMGQFYEQYF. The CDR3 nucleotides are TGCAGTGCTATGGGACAGTTCTACGAGCAGTACTTC.